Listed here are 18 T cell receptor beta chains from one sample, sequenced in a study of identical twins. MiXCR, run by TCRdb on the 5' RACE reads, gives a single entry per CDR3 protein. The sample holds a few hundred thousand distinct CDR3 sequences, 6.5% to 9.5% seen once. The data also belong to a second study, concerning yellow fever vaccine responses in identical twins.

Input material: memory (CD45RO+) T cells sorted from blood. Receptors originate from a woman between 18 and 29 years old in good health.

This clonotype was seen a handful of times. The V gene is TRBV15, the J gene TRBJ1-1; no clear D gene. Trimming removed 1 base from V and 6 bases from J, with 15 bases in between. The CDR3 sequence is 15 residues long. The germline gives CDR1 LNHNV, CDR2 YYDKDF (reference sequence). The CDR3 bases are TGTGCCACCAGCAGAGGGGCAGGTGATTACTCTGAAGCTTTCTTT. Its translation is CATSRGAGDYSEAFF.

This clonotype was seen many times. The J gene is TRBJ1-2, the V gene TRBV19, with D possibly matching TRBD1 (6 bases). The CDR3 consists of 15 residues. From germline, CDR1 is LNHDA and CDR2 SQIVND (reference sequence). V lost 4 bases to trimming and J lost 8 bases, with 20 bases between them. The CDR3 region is CASSTATGGTTGYTF. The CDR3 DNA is TGTGCCAGTAGTACCGCGACAGGCGGAACGACGGGCTACACCTTC.

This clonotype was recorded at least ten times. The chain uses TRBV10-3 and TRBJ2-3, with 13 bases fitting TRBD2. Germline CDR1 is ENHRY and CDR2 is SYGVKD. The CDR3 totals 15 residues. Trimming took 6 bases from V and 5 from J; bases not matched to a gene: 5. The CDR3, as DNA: TGTGCCATCAGCGGACTAGCGGGAGCTATAGATACGCAGTATTTT. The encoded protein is CAISGLAGAIDTQYF.

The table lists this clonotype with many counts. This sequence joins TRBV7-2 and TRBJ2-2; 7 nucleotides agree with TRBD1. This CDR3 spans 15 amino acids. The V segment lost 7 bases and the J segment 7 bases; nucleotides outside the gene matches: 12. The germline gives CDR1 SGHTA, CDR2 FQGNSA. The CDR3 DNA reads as TGTGCCAGCACCCCCGACAGGGTGGTAGACGGGGAGCTGTTTTTT. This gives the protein CASTPDRVVDGELFF.

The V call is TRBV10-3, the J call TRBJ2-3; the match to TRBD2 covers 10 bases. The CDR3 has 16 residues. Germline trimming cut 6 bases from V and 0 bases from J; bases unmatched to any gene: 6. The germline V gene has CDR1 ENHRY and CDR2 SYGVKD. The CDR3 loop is CAISGPTSGSTDTQYF. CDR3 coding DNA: TGTGCCATCAGCGGACCGACTAGCGGGAGCACAGATACGCAGTATTTT.

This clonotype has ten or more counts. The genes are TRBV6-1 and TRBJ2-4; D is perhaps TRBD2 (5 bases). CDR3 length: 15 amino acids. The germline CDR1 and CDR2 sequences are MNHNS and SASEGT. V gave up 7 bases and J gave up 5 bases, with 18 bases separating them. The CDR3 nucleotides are TGTGCCAGCAAGATGAGGCTAGTCGGGGAAAACATTCAGTACTTC. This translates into CASKMRLVGENIQYF.

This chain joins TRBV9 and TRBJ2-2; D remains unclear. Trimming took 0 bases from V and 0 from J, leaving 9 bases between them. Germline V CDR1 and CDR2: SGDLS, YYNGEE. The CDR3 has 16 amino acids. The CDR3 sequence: CASSVAVVTNTGELFF. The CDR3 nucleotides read TGTGCCAGCAGCGTAGCGGTAGTTACGAACACCGGGGAGCTGTTTTTT.

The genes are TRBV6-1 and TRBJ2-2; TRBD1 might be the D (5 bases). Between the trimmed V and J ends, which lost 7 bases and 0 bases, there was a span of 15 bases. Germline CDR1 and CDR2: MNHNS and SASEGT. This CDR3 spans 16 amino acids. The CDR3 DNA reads TGTGCCAGCACTAAGGCTACGACAGCGAACACCGGGGAGCTGTTTTTT. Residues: CASTKATTANTGELFF.

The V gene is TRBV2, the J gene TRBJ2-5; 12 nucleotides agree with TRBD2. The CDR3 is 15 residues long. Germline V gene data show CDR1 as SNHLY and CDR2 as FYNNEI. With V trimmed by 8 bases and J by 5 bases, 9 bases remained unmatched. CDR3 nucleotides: TGTGCCAGCCGGGTGGCTAGCGGGAGGGCGGAGACCCAGTACTTC. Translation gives CASRVASGRAETQYF.

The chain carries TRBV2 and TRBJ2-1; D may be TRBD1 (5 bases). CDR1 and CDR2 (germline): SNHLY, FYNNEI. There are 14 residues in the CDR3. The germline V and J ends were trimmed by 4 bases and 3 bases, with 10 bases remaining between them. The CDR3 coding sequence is TGTGCCAGCAGTGGTAAACAGGACTACAATGAGCAGTTCTTC. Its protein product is CASSGKQDYNEQFF.

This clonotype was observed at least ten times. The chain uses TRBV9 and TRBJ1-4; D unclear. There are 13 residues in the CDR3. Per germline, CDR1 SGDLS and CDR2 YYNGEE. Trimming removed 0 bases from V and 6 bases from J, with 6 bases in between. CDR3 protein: CASSVGADEKLFF. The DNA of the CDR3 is TGTGCCAGCAGCGTAGGGGCAGATGAAAAACTGTTTTTT.

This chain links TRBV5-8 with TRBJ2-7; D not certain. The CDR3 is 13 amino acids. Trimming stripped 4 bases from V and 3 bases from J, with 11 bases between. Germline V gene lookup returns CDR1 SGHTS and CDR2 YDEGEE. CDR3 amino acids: CASSPESIYEQYF. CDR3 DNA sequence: TGTGCCAGCAGCCCGGAGTCCATCTACGAGCAGTACTTC.

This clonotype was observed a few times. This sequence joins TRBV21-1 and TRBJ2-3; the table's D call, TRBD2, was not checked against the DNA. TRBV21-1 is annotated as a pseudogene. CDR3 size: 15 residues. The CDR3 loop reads CASSNGLARTDTQYF. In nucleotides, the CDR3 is TGTGCCAGCAGCAACGGACTAGCTCGCACAGATACGCAGTATTTT.

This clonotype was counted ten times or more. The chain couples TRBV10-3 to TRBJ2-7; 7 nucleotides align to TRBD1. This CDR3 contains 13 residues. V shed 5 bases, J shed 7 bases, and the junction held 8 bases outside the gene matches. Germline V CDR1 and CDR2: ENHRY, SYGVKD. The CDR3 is CAISPEGAGEQYV. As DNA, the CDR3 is TGTGCCATCAGTCCTGAGGGGGCTGGAGAGCAGTACGTC.

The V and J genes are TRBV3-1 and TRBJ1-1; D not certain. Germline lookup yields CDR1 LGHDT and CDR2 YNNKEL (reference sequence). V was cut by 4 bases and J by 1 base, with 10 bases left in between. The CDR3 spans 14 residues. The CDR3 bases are TGTGCCAGCAGCCCCCCGCCGGGGAACACTGAAGCTTTCTTT. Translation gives CASSPPPGNTEAFF.

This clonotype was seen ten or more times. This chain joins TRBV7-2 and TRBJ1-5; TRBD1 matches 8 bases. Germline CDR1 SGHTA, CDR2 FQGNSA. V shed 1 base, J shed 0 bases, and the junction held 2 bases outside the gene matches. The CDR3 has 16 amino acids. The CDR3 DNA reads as TGTGCCAGCAGCTTAGGACAGGGGCTTAGCAATCAGCCCCAGCATTTT. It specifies CASSLGQGLSNQPQHF.

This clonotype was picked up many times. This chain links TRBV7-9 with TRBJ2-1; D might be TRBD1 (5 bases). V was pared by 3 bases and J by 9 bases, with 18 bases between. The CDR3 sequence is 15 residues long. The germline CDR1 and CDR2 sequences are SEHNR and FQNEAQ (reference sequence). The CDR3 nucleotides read TGTGCCAGCAGCTTTGAGACAGATCGTCGATCTGAGCAGTTCTTC. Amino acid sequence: CASSFETDRRSEQFF.

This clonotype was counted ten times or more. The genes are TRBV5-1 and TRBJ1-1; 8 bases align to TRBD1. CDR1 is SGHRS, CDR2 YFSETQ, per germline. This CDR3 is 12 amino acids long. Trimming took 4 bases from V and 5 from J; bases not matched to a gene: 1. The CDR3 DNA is TGCGCCAGCAGCGGACAGGGAACTGAAGCTTTCTTT. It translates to CASSGQGTEAFF.